The entry that follows covers one T cell receptor (beta chain) sequence. Primers: 60 Vbeta forward and 13 Jbeta reverse. Using immunoSEQ multiplex PCR, the repertoire was profiled, and TCRdb retains in-frame clones only, with some absent. The sample includes 65,000 or so clones, about 78% seen only once; the top ten take 3%. This entry is derived from a study of cytomegalovirus exposure and HLA in healthy donors. Across the whole study: Unique TCRs numbering roughly 85 million, obtained from HLA-typed donors, made up an early data release.

Though nominally healthy at sampling, donors likely had unrecorded immune exposures. Trimming cost V 1 base and J 3 bases; bases outside gene matches: 6. The CDR3 extends over 15 amino acids. Looked up from germline, CDR1 is MGHRA and CDR2 is YSYEKL. The V gene is TRBV4-1, the J gene TRBJ2-7; TRBD1 matches at 7 bases. This TCR was recovered from a girl aged 5-17 years in good health and CMV-seropositive. The sample comprised PBMCs. CDR3 bases: TGCGCCAGCAGCCAAGCTACAGGGGTATTCTACGAGCAGTACTTC. Its translation is CASSQATGVFYEQYF.